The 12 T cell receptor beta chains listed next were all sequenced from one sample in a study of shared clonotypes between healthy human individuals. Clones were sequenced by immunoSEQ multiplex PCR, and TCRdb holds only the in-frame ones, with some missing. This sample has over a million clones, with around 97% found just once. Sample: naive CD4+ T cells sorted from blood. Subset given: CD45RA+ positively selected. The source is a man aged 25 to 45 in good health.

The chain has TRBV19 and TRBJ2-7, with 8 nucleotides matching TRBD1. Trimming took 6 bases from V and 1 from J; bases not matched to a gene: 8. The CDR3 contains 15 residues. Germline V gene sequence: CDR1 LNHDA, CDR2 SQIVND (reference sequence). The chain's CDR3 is CASSPIGQGSYEQYF. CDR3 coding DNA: TGTGCCAGTAGCCCAATCGGACAGGGTTCCTACGAGCAGTACTTC.

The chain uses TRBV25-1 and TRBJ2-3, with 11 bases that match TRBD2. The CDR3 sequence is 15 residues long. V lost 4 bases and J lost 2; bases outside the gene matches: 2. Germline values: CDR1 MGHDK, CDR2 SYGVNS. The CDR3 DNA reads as TGTGCCAGCAGTGCACTAGCGGGGGACACAGATACGCAGTATTTT. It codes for CASSALAGDTDTQYF.

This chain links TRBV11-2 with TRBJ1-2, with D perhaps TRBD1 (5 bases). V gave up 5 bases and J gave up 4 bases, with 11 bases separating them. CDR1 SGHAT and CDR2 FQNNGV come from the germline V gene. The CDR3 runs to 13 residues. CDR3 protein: CASSPRAGYGYTF. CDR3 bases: TGTGCCAGCAGCCCCAGGGCGGGCTATGGCTACACCTTC.

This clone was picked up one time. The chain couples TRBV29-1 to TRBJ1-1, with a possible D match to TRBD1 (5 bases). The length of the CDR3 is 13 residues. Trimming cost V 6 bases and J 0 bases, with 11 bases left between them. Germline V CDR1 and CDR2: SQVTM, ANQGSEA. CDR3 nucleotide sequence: TGCAGCGTCGGGACGGAAATGAACACTGAAGCTTTCTTT. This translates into CSVGTEMNTEAFF.

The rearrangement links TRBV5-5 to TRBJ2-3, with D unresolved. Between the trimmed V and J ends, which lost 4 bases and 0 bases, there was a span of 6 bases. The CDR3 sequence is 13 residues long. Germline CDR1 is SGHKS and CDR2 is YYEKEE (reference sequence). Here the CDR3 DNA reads TGTGCCAGCAGCCCCCCCAGCACAGATACGCAGTATTTT. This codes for CASSPPSTDTQYF.

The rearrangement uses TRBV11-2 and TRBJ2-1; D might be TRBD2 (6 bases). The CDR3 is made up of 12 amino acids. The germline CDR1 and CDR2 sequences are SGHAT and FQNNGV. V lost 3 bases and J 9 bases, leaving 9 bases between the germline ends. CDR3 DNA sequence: TGTGCCAGCAGCTTGGCCGGGGGTGAGCAGTTCTTC. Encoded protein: CASSLAGGEQFF.

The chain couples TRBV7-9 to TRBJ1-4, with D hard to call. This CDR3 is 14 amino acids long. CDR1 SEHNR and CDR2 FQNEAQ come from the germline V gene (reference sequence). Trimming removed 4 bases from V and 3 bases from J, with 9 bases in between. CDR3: CASSSDIANEKLFF. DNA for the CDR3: TGTGCCAGCAGCTCTGACATAGCTAATGAAAAACTGTTTTTT. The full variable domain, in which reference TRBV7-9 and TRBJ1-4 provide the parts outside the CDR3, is DTGVSQNPRHKITKRGQNVTFRCDPISEHNRLYWYRQTLGQGPEFLTYFQNEAQLEKSRLLSDRFSAERPKGSFSTLEIQRTEQGDSAMYLCASSSDIANEKLFFGSGTQLSVL.

The CDR3 region is CASSPVMNTEAFF. The CDR3 DNA sequence: TGTGCCAGCTCACCGGTGATGAACACTGAAGCTTTCTTT. The rearrangement uses TRBV18 and TRBJ1-1; no definite D call. The length of the CDR3 is 13 residues. Germline lookup yields CDR1 KGHSH and CDR2 LQKENI. V shed 3 bases and J shed 0 bases, with 5 bases lying between them. Based on the CDR3 plus reference TRBV18 and TRBJ1-1, the full variable domain is NAGVMQNPRHLVRRRGQEARLRCSPMKGHSHVYWYRQLPEEGLKFMVYLQKENIIDESGMPKERFSAEFPKEGPSILRIQQVVRGDSAAYFCASSPVMNTEAFFGQGTRLTVV.

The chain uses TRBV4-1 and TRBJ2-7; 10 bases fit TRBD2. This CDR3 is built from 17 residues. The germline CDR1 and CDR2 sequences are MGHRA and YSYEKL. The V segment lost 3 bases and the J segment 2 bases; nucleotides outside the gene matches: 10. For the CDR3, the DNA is TGCGCCAGCAGCCAGTTTAAGCGGGAGGGCCTACCCTACGAGCAGTACTTC. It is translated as CASSQFKREGLPYEQYF.

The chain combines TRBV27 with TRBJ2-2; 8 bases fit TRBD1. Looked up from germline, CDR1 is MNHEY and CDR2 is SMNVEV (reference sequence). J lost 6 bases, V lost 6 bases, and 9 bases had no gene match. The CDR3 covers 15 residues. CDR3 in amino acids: CASSTTPGGPGELFF. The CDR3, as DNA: TGTGCCAGCAGCACCACCCCAGGGGGCCCCGGGGAGCTGTTTTTT.

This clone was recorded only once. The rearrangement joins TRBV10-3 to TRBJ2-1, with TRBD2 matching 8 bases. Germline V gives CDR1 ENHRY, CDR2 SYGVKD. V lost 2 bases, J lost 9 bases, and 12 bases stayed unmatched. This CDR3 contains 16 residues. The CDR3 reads CAISERTGGPTAEQFF. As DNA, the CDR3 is TGTGCCATCAGTGAGCGGACGGGAGGGCCGACTGCTGAGCAGTTCTTC.

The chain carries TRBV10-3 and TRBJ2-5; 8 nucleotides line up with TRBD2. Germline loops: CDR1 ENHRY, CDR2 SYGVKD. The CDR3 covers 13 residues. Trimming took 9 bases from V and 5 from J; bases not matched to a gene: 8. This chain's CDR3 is CAISSGSDETQYF. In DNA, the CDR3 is TGTGCCATTTCAAGCGGGAGTGACGAGACCCAGTACTTC.